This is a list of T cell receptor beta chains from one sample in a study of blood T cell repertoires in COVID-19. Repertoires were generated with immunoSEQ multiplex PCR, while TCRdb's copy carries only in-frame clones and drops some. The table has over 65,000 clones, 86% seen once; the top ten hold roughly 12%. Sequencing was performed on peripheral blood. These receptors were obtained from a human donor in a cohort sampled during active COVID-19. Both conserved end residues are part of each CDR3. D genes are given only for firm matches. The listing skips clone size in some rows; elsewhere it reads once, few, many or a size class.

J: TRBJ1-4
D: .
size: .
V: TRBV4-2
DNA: TGTGCCAGCAGCCAACCGACAGACCGTAATGAAAAACTGTTTTTT
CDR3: CASSQPTDRNEKLFF

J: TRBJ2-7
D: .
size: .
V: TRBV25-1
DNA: TGTGCCAGCAGTGCCGGGGGTTACTACGAGCAGTACTTC
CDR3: CASSAGGYYEQYF

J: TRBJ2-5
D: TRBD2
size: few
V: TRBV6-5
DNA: TGTGCCAGCAGTAAGACTAGCGGGGGTGAGACCCAGTACTTC
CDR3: CASSKTSGGETQYF

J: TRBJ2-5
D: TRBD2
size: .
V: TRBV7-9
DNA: TGTGCCAGCAGCTTGCGTAGACTAGCGGGGGTGATAGAGACCCAGTACTTC
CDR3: CASSLRRLAGVIETQYF

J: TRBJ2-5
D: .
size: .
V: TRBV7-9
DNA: TGTGCCAGCAGCGTTACAGGGTTAAGAGAGGAGACCCAGTACTTC
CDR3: CASSVTGLREETQYF

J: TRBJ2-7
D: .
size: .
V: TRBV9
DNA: TGTGCCAGCAGCGTAGTCGGGGGCGAGCAGTACTTC
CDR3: CASSVVGGEQYF

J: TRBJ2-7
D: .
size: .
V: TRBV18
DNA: TGTGCCAGCTCACCGGGGGCAGGGAGCTCCTACGAGCAGTACTTC
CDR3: CASSPGAGSSYEQYF

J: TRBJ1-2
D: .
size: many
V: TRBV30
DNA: TGTGCCTGGGGACAAAACTATGGCTACACCTTC
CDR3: CAWGQNYGYTF

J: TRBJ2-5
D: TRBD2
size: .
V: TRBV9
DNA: TGTGCCAGCAGCCCTGGGACTAGCGGGGGCCCTAACCAAGAGACCCAGTACTTC
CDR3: CASSPGTSGGPNQETQYF

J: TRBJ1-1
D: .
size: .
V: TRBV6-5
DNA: TGTGCCAGCAGGACGGAGAAGGGGAGGACTGAAGCTTTCTTT
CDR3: CASRTEKGRTEAFF

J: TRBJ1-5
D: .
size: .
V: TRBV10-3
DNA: TGTGCCACGTCACAGGGCGGCAATCAGCCCCAGCATTTT
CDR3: CATSQGGNQPQHF

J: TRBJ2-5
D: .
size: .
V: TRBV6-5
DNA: TGTGCCAGCAGTTCCGGGACTTTCAGAGAGACCCAGTACTTC
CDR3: CASSSGTFRETQYF

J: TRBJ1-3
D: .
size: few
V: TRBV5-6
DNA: TGTGCCAGCAGCCTATCATTAGGGGGAACGGGCGGAAACACCATATATTTT
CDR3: CASSLSLGGTGGNTIYF

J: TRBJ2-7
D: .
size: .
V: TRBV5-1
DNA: TGCGCCAGCAGCTTGACAGGGAATTACGAGCAGTACTTC
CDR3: CASSLTGNYEQYF

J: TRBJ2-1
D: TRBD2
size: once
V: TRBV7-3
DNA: TGTGCCAGCAGCTCCCGAGCGGGGGATTACAATGAGCAGTTCTTC
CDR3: CASSSRAGDYNEQFF

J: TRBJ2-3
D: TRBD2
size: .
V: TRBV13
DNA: TGTGCCAGCAGCCTCCGGGGGGAGCCAACAGATACGCAGTATTTT
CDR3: CASSLRGEPTDTQYF

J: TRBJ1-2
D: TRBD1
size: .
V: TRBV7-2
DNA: TGTGCCAGCAGCTTAGGTCCGGGACAGGGGGATGGCTACACCTTC
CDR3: CASSLGPGQGDGYTF

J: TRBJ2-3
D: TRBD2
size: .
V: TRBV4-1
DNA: TGCGCCAGCAGGGTGGGGCTTCGCGGGGGGGCGACAGATACGCAGTATTTT
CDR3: CASRVGLRGGATDTQYF

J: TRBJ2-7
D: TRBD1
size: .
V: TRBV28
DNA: TGTGCCAGCAGTTCGACAGGGTCCTACGAGCAGTACTTC
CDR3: CASSSTGSYEQYF

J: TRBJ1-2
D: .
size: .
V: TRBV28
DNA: TGTGCCAGCAGTTTAGTGGGTTCAGGGGAAGGCTACACCTTC
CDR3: CASSLVGSGEGYTF

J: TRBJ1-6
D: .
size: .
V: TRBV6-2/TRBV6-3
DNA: TGTGCCAGCAGCCCCCTCGCTCAGGGTGCCGGCTCACCCCTCCACTTT
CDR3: CASSPLAQGAGSPLHF

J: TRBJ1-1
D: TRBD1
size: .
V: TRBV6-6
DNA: TGTGCCAGCAGTCCCGCGGGACAGGTACTTAGGGACACTGAAGCTTTCTTT
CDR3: CASSPAGQVLRDTEAFF

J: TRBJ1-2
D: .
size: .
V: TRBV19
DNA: TGTGCCAGTAGTATCCGATCAGGGAACGCTAACTATGGCTACACCTTC
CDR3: CASSIRSGNANYGYTF

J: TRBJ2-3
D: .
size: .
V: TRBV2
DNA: TGTGCCAGCAGAGGGGCGACAGATACGCAGTATTTT
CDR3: CASRGATDTQYF

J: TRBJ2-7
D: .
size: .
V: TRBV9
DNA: TGTGCCAGCAGCGCGATGGACAGCTCCTACGAGCAGTACTTC
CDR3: CASSAMDSSYEQYF

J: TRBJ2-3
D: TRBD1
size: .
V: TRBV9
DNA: TGTGCCAGCAGCGTAGAGGGGGCGGATACGCAGTATTTT
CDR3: CASSVEGADTQYF

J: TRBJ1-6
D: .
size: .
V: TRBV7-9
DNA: TGTGCCAGCAGCTTAGAACCCGCCAGGGGTAATTCACCCCTCCACTTT
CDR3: CASSLEPARGNSPLHF

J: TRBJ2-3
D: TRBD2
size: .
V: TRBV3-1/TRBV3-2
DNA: TGTGCCAGCAGCCCCTCCGGGGGGGATACGCAGTATTTT
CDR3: CASSPSGGDTQYF

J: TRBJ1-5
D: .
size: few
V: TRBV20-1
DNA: TGCAGTGCTAGTCGGACAAATAGCAATCAGCCCCAGCATTTT
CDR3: CSASRTNSNQPQHF

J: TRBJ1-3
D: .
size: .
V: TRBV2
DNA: TGTGCCAGCAGGGGACTGAGTGGAAACACCATATATTTT
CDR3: CASRGLSGNTIYF

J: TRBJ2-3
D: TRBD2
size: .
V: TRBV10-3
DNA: TGTGCCTCGCGACTAGCGGGGGCCCTCGGAGATACGCAGTATTTT
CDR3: CASRLAGALGDTQYF

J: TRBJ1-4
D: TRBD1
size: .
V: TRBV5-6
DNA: TGTGCCAGCAGGGACAGGGATAGGGAAAAACTGTTTTTT
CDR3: CASRDRDREKLFF

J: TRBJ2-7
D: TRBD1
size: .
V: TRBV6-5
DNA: TGTGCCAGCAAAGAAGGACAGGGGGCCTACGAGCAGTACTTC
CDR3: CASKEGQGAYEQYF

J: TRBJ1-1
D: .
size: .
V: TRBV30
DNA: TGTGCCTGGAAGCTGCGAACAGTCACTGAAGCTTTCTTT
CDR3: CAWKLRTVTEAFF

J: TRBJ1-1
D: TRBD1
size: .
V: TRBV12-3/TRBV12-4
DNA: TGTGCCAGCAGCCAGGACAGGACAACTGAAGCTTTCTTT
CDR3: CASSQDRTTEAFF

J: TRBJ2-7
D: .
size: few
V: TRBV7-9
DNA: TGTGCCAGCAGCTTAGGTACCTACGAGCAGTACTTC
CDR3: CASSLGTYEQYF

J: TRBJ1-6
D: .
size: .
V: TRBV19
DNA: TGTGCCAGTAGCGGGTCGGGAGGGGCCAATAATTCACCCCTCCACTTT
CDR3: CASSGSGGANNSPLHF

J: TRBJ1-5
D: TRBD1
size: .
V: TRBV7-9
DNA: TGTGCCAGCAGGAGACCGGGACAGGGGATTCAGCCCCAGCATTTT
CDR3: CASRRPGQGIQPQHF

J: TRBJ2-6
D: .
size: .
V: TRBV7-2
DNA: TGTGCCAGCAGCCGTAGTTGGGGACAAAGGGTAGGGGCCAACGTCCTGACTTTC
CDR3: CASSRSWGQRVGANVLTF

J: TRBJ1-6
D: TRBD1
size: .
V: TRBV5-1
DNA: TGCGCCAGCAGCTTGGGGGACAGCTCCTATAATTCACCCCTCCACTTT
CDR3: CASSLGDSSYNSPLHF

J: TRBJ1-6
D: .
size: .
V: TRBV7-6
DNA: TGTGCCAGCGCTGGGGCAGGCGGTTCACCCCTCCACTTT
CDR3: CASAGAGGSPLHF

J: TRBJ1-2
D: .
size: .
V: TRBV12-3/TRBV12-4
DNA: TGTGCCAGCAGTTTACGGGGGAATGGCTACACCTTC
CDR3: CASSLRGNGYTF

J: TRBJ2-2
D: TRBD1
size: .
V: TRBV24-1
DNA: TGTGCCACCAGTGACCCTGGGACAGGGGGCACCGGGGAGCTGTTTTTT
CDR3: CATSDPGTGGTGELFF

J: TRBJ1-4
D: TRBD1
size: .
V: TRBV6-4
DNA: TGTGCCAGCAGTGACCAAGACAGGGGTAATGAAAAACTGTTTTTT
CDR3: CASSDQDRGNEKLFF

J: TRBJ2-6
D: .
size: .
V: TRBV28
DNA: TGTGCCAGCAGCCCTGACAGCTCTGGGGCCAACGTCCTGACTTTC
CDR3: CASSPDSSGANVLTF

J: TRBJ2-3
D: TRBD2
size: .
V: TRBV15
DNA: TGTGCCACCAGCAGGGAGCTAGCGGGGCTGGGCACAGATACGCAGTATTTT
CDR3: CATSRELAGLGTDTQYF

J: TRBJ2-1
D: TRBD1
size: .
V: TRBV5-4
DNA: TGTGCCAGCAGCCGGGACAGGGACAATGAGCAGTTCTTC
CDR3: CASSRDRDNEQFF

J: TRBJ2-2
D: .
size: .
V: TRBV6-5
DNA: TGTGCCAGCAGCTATACTACGGCCGGGGAGCTGTTTTTT
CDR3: CASSYTTAGELFF

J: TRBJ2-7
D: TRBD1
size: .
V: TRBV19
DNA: TGTGCCAGTAGTATGGGGACAGGGAGCCCCTCGTACTTC
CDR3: CASSMGTGSPSYF